This T cell receptor (beta chain) was profiled in a study of persistence of HIV-infected CD4 T cells (dated by TCRdb to the early 2020s). Background for the entire study: Suppressive ART had been received by participants for a median of roughly 8 years. Peripheral blood samples of up to about 180 mL were collected at multiple time points, except for a couple of participants, who underwent leukapheresis at a single time point. Anti-CD3/anti-CD28 stimulation activated a higher proportion of cells, with a lower memory fraction, than antigen stimulation. The study isolated CMV- and HIV-1 Gag-responding CD4+ T cells from ART-treated individuals to examine antigen-driven clonal expansion of HIV-1-infected cells. The clonality of all cells in each sorted population was measured by TCRbeta sequencing, and the clonality of infected cells was measured by proviral sequencing. For the TCR cluster analysis across participants, roughly 8 participants were included for CMV and six or seven participants for Gag.

The immunoSEQ hsTCRB assay version 4 in survey mode was used to sequence TCRbeta repertoires from genomic DNA. Genomic DNA was diluted to approximately 10 ng/uL, and up to roughly 1 ug per sample was used for TCRbeta sequencing. For the original study's pipeline: TCRbeta data analysis was done in ImmunoSeq Analyzer 3.0, and diversity was calculated on productive nucleotide rearrangements. Using the Immunarch R package, lower-bound TCR diversity was estimated with the improved Chao index and clonality was estimated with the Gini coefficient. Different nucleotide rearrangements encoding the same CDR3beta amino acid sequence were treated as distinct clonotypes. Differential abundance analysis found TCRbeta sequences that were significantly enriched in antigen-responding cells compared with anti-CD3/anti-CD28-activated cells. TCRs were clustered by predicted peptide-MHC specificity with GLIPH2, both within individual participants and across merged participant data sets. The table was pulled from immuneACCESS by TCRdb, which kept in-frame rearrangements only. Such tables lose some clones; where checked, under half of the loss comes from unresolved V genes, and the rest has no known cause. D and trimming come from the DNA, and the V and J calls and clone size come from that table. The sample records around 35,000 clones, roughly 87% of which are singletons. About 1.3% of the sample is held by the ten biggest clonotypes.

In its sample, this clone was seen once. It lacks a known antigen. Base quality data are lacking; no much larger clone is found one base away. Points the paper makes about the study in general: Within the same sorted populations, TCR oligoclonality correlated with proviral oligoclonality. Because the TCR analyses were done in bulk, restricting them to just the rare CMV-responding cells that actually carried HIV-1 proviruses was not possible. The study involved few individuals and tested only a limited range of antigens. Enrichment of degenerate expanded CDR3beta sequences was found in antigen-responding cells, suggesting convergent selection of CD4+ responses to CMV and Gag. TCRbeta richness in CMV- and Gag-responding cells was significantly lower than in anti-CD3/anti-CD28-responding cells; CMV-responding cells had higher oligoclonality than CD3/CD28-stimulated and Gag-responding cells.

The junction shows trimming of 3 bases on V and 2 bases on J, plus 11 bases between the germline ends. Taken from the germline V gene (reference sequence), the CDR1 and CDR2 loops are SGHNT and YYREEE. The CDR3 goes from the cysteine to the phenylalanine over 15 residues. Only the CDR3 DNA stays, 45 bases, in frame from base 1. This specimen's treatment or condition label, interpreted: suppressive antiretroviral therapy. As a nonspecific positive control representing the CD4+ T cell repertoire, the cells were stimulated with anti-CD3/anti-CD28 magnetic beads. Responding CD4+ T cells were sorted by upregulation of both CD40 ligand and CD69. Participants were HIV-1-infected adults who started suppressive ART during chronic infection. Participants had undetectable plasma HIV-1 RNA below 50 copies/mL for at least 4 years. To be included, participants needed a CD4+ T cell count above 400 cells/uL and a positive CMV serology. Before stimulation, PBMCs were isolated using density centrifugation and depleted of CD8+ T cells. Stimulation of CD8-depleted PBMCs was carried out for approximately 18 hours with anti-CD28/CD49d costimulation, CD40-blocking antibody and enfuvirtide, to prevent new infections. Cell sorting was performed on a Beckman Coulter MoFlo Legacy or XDP sorter, and dead cells were excluded with propidium iodide. For samples with more than one million cells, genomic DNA was extracted with the QIAamp DNA Mini Kit, and for all other samples the Quick-DNA Microprep Kit was used.

The chain employs TRBV5-4 and TRBJ2-2; TRBD1 is perhaps the D gene, given 6 matching bases. The specimen comprised CD4+ T cells sorted from PBMCs after approximately 19-hour stimulation, sampled from a patient who received antiretroviral therapy. The cell subset or site label, read with the paper, signifies: CD40L+CD69+ CD4 T cells responding to anti-CD3/anti-CD28 beads, representing the overall repertoire. The origin of this receptor is an adult man with HIV who was CMV-seropositive. The DNA sequence follows: TGTGCCAGCAGCTCCGGGACATTTAACACCGGGGAGCTGTTTTTT. The translation is CASSSGTFNTGELFF. Outside the CDR3, residues come from the reference TRBV5-4 and TRBJ2-2 proteins, so the full variable domain is: ETGVTQSPTHLIKTRGQQVTLRCSSQSGHNTVSWYQQALGQGPQFIFQYYREEENGRGNFPPRFSGLQFPNYSSELNVNALELDDSALYLCASSSGTFNTGELFFGEGSRLTVL.